The 23 T cell receptor beta chains given below trace back to one sample, sequenced in a study of cytomegalovirus exposure and HLA in healthy donors (TCRdb year 2017). Libraries were prepared through the immunoSEQ multiplex PCR assay. The multiplex PCR relied on a mix of 60 forward primers for TCR Vbeta segments and 13 reverse primers for TCR Jbeta segments. TCRdb mirrors the immuneACCESS table, restricted to in-frame sequences. Some clones are absent from its copies; in checked studies, under half trace to an unresolved V gene, and the reason for the others is unknown. The sample data list about 98,000 clones, and over 60% of these were observed just once. The ten top clones hold 15% to 20% of the sample. Sequencing was done on a sample of PBMCs. The receptor source for this set is a man aged 55 to 70 in good health and CMV-seropositive.

The chain carries TRBV5-1 and TRBJ2-7; tentative D call: TRBD1 (6 bases). Trimming stripped 7 bases from V and 1 base from J, with 15 bases between. In germline, CDR1 is SGHRS, CDR2 YFSETQ. The CDR3 covers 14 residues. As DNA, the CDR3 is TGCGCCAGCTCACAGGGTAGCAATTCCTACGAGCAGTACTTC. Amino acids: CASSQGSNSYEQYF.

V usage is TRBV27 and J usage is TRBJ1-2; 9 bases agree with TRBD1. The junction had 5 bases not matched to a gene; V was cut back by 6 bases and J by 6 bases. Per the germline V gene, CDR1 is MNHEY and CDR2 is SMNVEV (reference sequence). There are 13 residues in the CDR3. CDR3 nucleotides: TGTGCCAGCAGACCTACAGGGGGCAATGGCTACACCTTC. This encodes CASRPTGGNGYTF.

The J gene is TRBJ1-5, the V gene TRBV30; 10 positions agree with TRBD1. Per germline, CDR1 GTSNPN and CDR2 SVGIG (reference sequence). J lost 3 bases, V lost 2 bases, and 7 bases had no gene match. The length of the CDR3 is 16 residues. CDR3 in DNA: TGTGCCTGGAGTTTGGACAGGGGGGACTTCAATCAGCCCCAGCATTTT. Translation: CAWSLDRGDFNQPQHF.

This chain links TRBV2 with TRBJ1-1; D is uncertain. Trimming stripped 7 bases from V and 0 bases from J, with 9 bases between. Germline V lookup: CDR1 SNHLY, CDR2 FYNNEI. This CDR3 spans 13 amino acids. In nucleotides, the CDR3 is TGTGCCAGCATGAGGGATTTGAACACTGAAGCTTTCTTT. This codes for CASMRDLNTEAFF.

The chain has TRBV28 and TRBJ2-1, with D hard to call. Germline-derived CDR1 and CDR2 are MDHEN and SYDVKM. The germline V and J ends were trimmed by 5 bases and 9 bases, with 11 bases remaining between them. The CDR3 runs 12 residues. The CDR3 spells CASSHSSREQFF. The CDR3 bases are TGTGCCAGCAGTCACTCAAGTCGTGAGCAGTTCTTC.

The V gene is TRBV10-1, the J gene TRBJ2-7, with 7 bases identical to TRBD1. The CDR3 runs 14 residues. Germline V gene data show CDR1 as WNHNN and CDR2 as SYGVQD (reference sequence). V was pared by 5 bases and J by 0 bases, with 4 bases of the junction left unmatched. In DNA form, the CDR3 reads TGCGCCAGCAGTTACGACAGGGCCTCCTACGAGCAGTACTTC. Protein sequence: CASSYDRASYEQYF.

This sequence joins TRBV7-8 and TRBJ1-1; possibly TRBD1 for D (5 bases). V gave up 2 bases and J gave up 4 bases, with 8 bases separating them. Germline CDR1 and CDR2: SGHVS and FQNEAQ. There are 13 residues in the CDR3. The CDR3 spells CASSLPGITEAFF. In nucleotides, the CDR3 is TGTGCCAGCAGCTTACCAGGGATCACTGAAGCTTTCTTT.

The chain uses TRBV30 and TRBJ1-5; the D gene is possibly TRBD1 (6 bases). CDR1 is GTSNPN, CDR2 SVGIG, per germline (reference sequence). The germline V and J ends were trimmed by 7 bases and 11 bases, with 15 bases remaining between them. This CDR3 is built from 11 residues. The CDR3 nucleotides are TGTGCCTACAGGGCTCTTGGGTCCCAGCATTTT. This sequence encodes CAYRALGSQHF.

V gene TRBV6-1 combines with J gene TRBJ2-1; 10 nucleotides align to TRBD2. Germline assignment: CDR1 MNHNS and CDR2 SASEGT. V lost 6 bases, J lost 2 bases, and 4 bases stayed unmatched. This CDR3 is built from 15 residues. The CDR3 reads CASSPLAGAYNEQFF. CDR3 DNA: TGTGCCAGCAGCCCGCTAGCGGGAGCCTACAATGAGCAGTTCTTC.

This chain connects TRBV5-1 to TRBJ2-5; no reliable D call. This CDR3 has 15 amino acids. V was clipped by 0 bases and J by 2 bases, with 11 bases between them. The V gene's germline CDR1 is SGHRS and CDR2 YFSETQ. The CDR3: CASSLAVPSQETQYF. The CDR3, as DNA: TGCGCCAGCAGCTTGGCAGTTCCTAGTCAAGAGACCCAGTACTTC.

The chain employs TRBV5-6 and TRBJ2-7; TRBD1 matches 7 bases. The junction had 5 bases not matched to a gene; V was cut back by 4 bases and J by 1 base. The V gene's germline CDR1 is SGHDT and CDR2 YYEEEE. CDR3 length: 14 amino acids. Here the CDR3 reads CASSGDRVSYEQYF. The CDR3 DNA reads as TGTGCCAGCAGCGGTGACAGGGTTTCCTACGAGCAGTACTTC.

V is TRBV7-9 and J is TRBJ2-5; the D is unclear. Germline V CDR1 and CDR2: SEHNR, FQNEAQ (reference sequence). This CDR3 has 15 amino acids. Trimming stripped 6 bases from V and 5 bases from J, with 19 bases between. CDR3 in DNA: TGTGCCAGCAGGAGAACAGCTCAACCTGGTGAGACCCAGTACTTC. Translated: CASRRTAQPGETQYF.

This rearrangement joins TRBV18 to TRBJ1-4; 9 bases align to TRBD1. This CDR3 contains 15 residues. V shed 0 bases, J shed 8 bases, and the junction held 4 bases outside the gene matches. Germline V gene data show CDR1 as KGHSH and CDR2 as LQKENI. CDR3 amino acids: CASSPPNRGHEKLFF. The CDR3 coding sequence is TGTGCCAGCTCACCACCGAACAGGGGGCACGAAAAACTGTTTTTT.

The chain carries TRBV5-1 and TRBJ2-5; 8 bases align to TRBD1. The V gene end was trimmed by 4 bases and the J gene end by 2 bases; junction bases not matched to a gene: 4. The CDR3 has 14 residues. Germline CDR1 is SGHRS and CDR2 is YFSETQ. Written as DNA, the CDR3 is TGCGCCAGCAGCCTGACAGGGGTACAAGAGACCCAGTACTTC. This sequence encodes CASSLTGVQETQYF.

V usage is TRBV6-1 and J usage is TRBJ1-4, with a weak D call TRBD1 (5 bases). Trimming took off 5 bases at V and 8 bases at J, with 15 bases between the two ends. CDR1 is MNHNS and CDR2 is SASEGT in the germline V gene. This CDR3 is 14 amino acids long. In DNA form, the CDR3 reads TGTGCCAGCAGTACGAACAGGATGAGGGAAAAACTGTTTTTT. Translation gives CASSTNRMREKLFF.

The V call is TRBV29-1, the J call TRBJ1-4, with TRBD1 matching 8 bases. Germline trimming cut 7 bases from V and 10 bases from J; bases unmatched to any gene: 8. The CDR3 runs to 12 residues. Germline V gene data show CDR1 as SQVTM and CDR2 as ANQGSEA. The CDR3, as DNA: TGCAGCGGCGTGGGACAGGACGGAAAACTGTTTTTT. Residues: CSGVGQDGKLFF.

This chain joins TRBV20-1 and TRBJ1-3; D is unresolved. V shed 5 bases and J shed 4 bases, with 3 bases lying between them. This CDR3 is built from 10 residues. Germline V gives CDR1 DFQATT, CDR2 SNEGSKA (reference sequence). CDR3 sequence: CSALGNTIYF. The CDR3 DNA is TGCAGTGCTCTGGGAAACACCATATATTTT.

The chain couples TRBV9 to TRBJ2-6; weak D call: TRBD2 (6 bases). Germline CDR1 is SGDLS and CDR2 is YYNGEE. CDR3 length: 18 amino acids. Trimming removed 3 bases from V and 2 bases from J, with 18 bases in between. The CDR3 coding sequence is TGTGCCAGCAGCGCCACCGGGACTCCCAGAGCTGGGGCCAACGTCCTGACTTTC. Translation: CASSATGTPRAGANVLTF.

The V gene is TRBV5-1, the J gene TRBJ1-2; 10 nucleotides agree with TRBD1. The CDR3 loop spans 14 amino acids. The V gene end was trimmed by 4 bases and the J gene end by 5 bases; junction bases not matched to a gene: 5. The V gene's germline CDR1 is SGHRS and CDR2 YFSETQ. The CDR3: CASSPGQGDYGYTF. CDR3 DNA: TGCGCCAGCAGCCCCGGACAGGGGGATTATGGCTACACCTTC.

This clone was found a few times. The chain employs TRBV5-5 and TRBJ2-7; possible D gene TRBD2, 5 bases. The V and J ends lost 0 bases and 1 base respectively, with 5 bases between them. Germline V lookup: CDR1 SGHKS, CDR2 YYEKEE (reference sequence). The CDR3 consists of 13 residues. The CDR3 nucleotides read TGTGCCAGCAGCTTGGCGGGATCCTACGAGCAGTACTTC. This codes for CASSLAGSYEQYF. Using reference TRBV5-5 and TRBJ2-7 for the parts outside the CDR3, the full variable domain is DAGVTQSPTHLIKTRGQQVTLRCSPISGHKSVSWYQQVLGQGPQFIFQYYEKEERGRGNFPDRFSARQFPNYSSELNVNALLLGDSALYLCASSLAGSYEQYFGPGTRLTVT.

The chain joins TRBV7-9 to TRBJ1-3; D remains ambiguous. The ends were cut back, 8 bases at V and 4 bases at J, with 18 bases in the middle. Looked up from germline, CDR1 is SEHNR and CDR2 is FQNEAQ (reference sequence). This CDR3 spans 15 amino acids. The CDR3 sequence: CASCVGRTGGNTIYF. The DNA for the CDR3 is TGTGCCAGCTGCGTGGGAAGGACGGGGGGAAACACCATATATTTT. Full variable domain (remainder filled in from reference TRBV7-9 and TRBJ1-3): DTGVSQNPRHKITKRGQNVTFRCDPISEHNRLYWYRQTLGQGPEFLTYFQNEAQLEKSRLLSDRFSAERPKGSFSTLEIQRTEQGDSAMYLCASCVGRTGGNTIYFGEGSWLTVV.

The chain employs TRBV2 and TRBJ2-2, with TRBD1 matching 9 bases. Trimming cost V 2 bases and J 3 bases; bases outside gene matches: 16. Germline V gene data show CDR1 as SNHLY and CDR2 as FYNNEI. The CDR3 loop spans 20 amino acids. The CDR3 is CASSESRGGTGGSYTGELFF. The CDR3 DNA reads TGTGCCAGCAGTGAATCTAGGGGAGGAACAGGGGGCTCCTACACCGGGGAGCTGTTTTTT.

The gene calls are TRBV19 and TRBJ1-6, with TRBD1 as a possible D gene (6 bases). Germline V gene lookup returns CDR1 LNHDA and CDR2 SQIVND (reference sequence). V was pared by 5 bases and J by 12 bases, with 17 bases between. This CDR3 is 14 amino acids long. CDR3 nucleotide sequence: TGTGCCAGTAGTCAAACAGGGTCTGCTCGACCCCTCCACTTT. It specifies CASSQTGSARPLHF. The entire variable domain, with the rest obtained from reference TRBV19 and TRBJ1-6, is as follows: DGGITQSPKYLFRKEGQNVTLSCEQNLNHDAMYWYRQDPGQGLRLIYYSQIVNDFQKGDIAEGYSVSREKKESFPLTVTSAQKNPTAFYLCASSQTGSARPLHFGNGTRLTVT.